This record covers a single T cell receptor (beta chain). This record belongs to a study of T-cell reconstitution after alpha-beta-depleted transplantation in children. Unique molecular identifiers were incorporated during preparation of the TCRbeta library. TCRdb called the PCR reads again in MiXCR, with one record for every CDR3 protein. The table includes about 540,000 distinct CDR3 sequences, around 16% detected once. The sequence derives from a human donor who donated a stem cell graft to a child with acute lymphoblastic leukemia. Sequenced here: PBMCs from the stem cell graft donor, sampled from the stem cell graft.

The CDR3 here is CASSQGGGHYEQYF. The CDR3 DNA reads as TGTGCCAGCAGCCAGGGGGGCGGGCACTACGAGCAGTACTTC. The chain has TRBV11-1 and TRBJ2-7, with a possible D match to TRBD1 (7 bases). V was trimmed by 5 bases and J by 3 bases, leaving 14 bases between them. This CDR3 has 14 residues. Germline CDR1 reads SGHAT; CDR2 reads FQDESV (reference sequence).